Listed here are 2 T cell receptor beta chains from one sample, sequenced in a study of T cells in Graves' hyperthyroidism and ophthalmopathy. From RNA transcripts, TCR beta CDR3 regions were amplified. The TCR CDR3 was amplified in a first-round RT-PCR using the HTBI primer set. TCRdb reanalysed the multiplex PCR reads using MiXCR and keeps one entry per CDR3 protein. The table has 450,000 to 650,000 distinct CDR3 sequences, 20% seen once. Material: blood. These receptors came from a man aged 18 to 30 with Graves' hyperthyroidism.

This clonotype showed up just once. This clone may be a read error of a much larger clone one base away. The conserved final phenylalanine or tryptophan is absent from the CDR3, which likely points to a read error. The chain uses TRBV12-3 or TRBV12-4 and TRBJ1-1; D remains unclear. Trimming took 6 bases from V and 6 from J, leaving 11 bases between them. The CDR3 loop spans 12 amino acids. This CDR3 reads CASSPGNAEAFV. Written as DNA, the CDR3 is TGTGCCAGCAGCCCTGGGAATGCTGAAGCTTTCGTT.

In this sample, this clonotype turned up many times. This chain uses TRBV6-6 with TRBJ1-5; D remains ambiguous. V was clipped by 6 bases and J by 0 bases, with 18 bases between them. Looked up from germline, CDR1 is MNHNY and CDR2 is SVGAGI (reference sequence). This CDR3 comprises 17 residues. This CDR3 reads CASSLAGSTISNQPQHF. Here the CDR3 DNA reads TGTGCCAGCAGCCTTGCGGGAAGTACTATTAGCAATCAGCCCCAGCATTTT.